Listed below are T cell receptor beta chains from one sample, sequenced in a study of shared clonotypes between healthy human individuals. This table comes from immunoSEQ multiplex PCR, and its TCRdb copy is limited to in-frame clones, with some not included. There are around 600,000 clones in the sample; less than 98% occur only once, and about 0.057% lies in the top ten. The sample consisted of naive CD4+ T cells sorted from blood. These receptors originate from a woman aged 30 to 39 in good health. CDR3s include the opening cysteine and the closing phenylalanine or tryptophan. D genes are given only for firm matches.

j_gene | d_gene | v_gene | CDR3aa | CDR3nt
TRBJ1-2 | - | TRBV18 | CASSHPPQGVGANYGYTF | TGTGCCAGCTCACACCCCCCACAGGGTGTCGGAGCCAACTATGGCTACACCTTC
TRBJ1-4 | TRBD1 | TRBV6-5 | CASSYSWTGGEKLFF | TGTGCCAGCAGTTACTCGTGGACAGGGGGAGAAAAACTGTTTTTT
TRBJ2-2 | - | TRBV28 | CASSLFGGNTGELFF | TGTGCCAGCAGTTTGTTCGGGGGGAACACCGGGGAGCTGTTTTTT
TRBJ2-1 | TRBD2 | TRBV4-1 | CASSQLAGAVYEQFF | TGCGCCAGCAGCCAACTAGCGGGAGCGGTTTATGAGCAGTTCTTC
TRBJ2-5 | - | TRBV7-9 | CASSARGSGQTTQYF | TGTGCCAGCAGTGCCCGTGGGAGCGGCCAGACGACCCAGTACTTC
TRBJ1-1 | TRBD1 | TRBV28 | CASRQTGLGPEAFF | TGTGCCAGCAGACAGACAGGGCTCGGCCCTGAAGCTTTCTTT
TRBJ2-1 | - | TRBV5-1 | CASSLAASLSNEQFF | TGCGCCAGCAGCTTGGCCGCCTCCCTATCTAATGAGCAGTTCTTC
TRBJ2-5 | - | TRBV29-1 | CSVEDRSGKETQYF | TGCAGCGTTGAAGATCGGTCAGGGAAAGAGACCCAGTACTTC
TRBJ1-4 | - | TRBV6-1 | CASTPRQGYEKLFF | TGTGCCAGCACCCCCCGGCAGGGATATGAAAAACTGTTTTTT
TRBJ1-1 | TRBD1 | TRBV29-1 | CSVLRDRLNTEAFF | TGCAGCGTCCTGAGGGACAGGCTGAACACTGAAGCTTTCTTT
TRBJ2-6 | - | TRBV5-1 | CASSQGTGANVLTF | TGCGCCAGCAGCCAGGGGACTGGGGCCAACGTCCTGACTTTC